A single sample gave rise to the 15 T cell receptor beta chains below, sequenced in a study of cytomegalovirus exposure and HLA in healthy donors. Libraries were prepared by immunoSEQ multiplex PCR; TCRdb keeps only in-frame clonotypes and omits some of them. The sample lists 90,000 to 100,000 clones, over 75% occurring once. The specimen sequenced was PBMCs. The receptor source for this set is a man aged 18 to 35 in good health and CMV-seropositive.

V usage is TRBV4-3 and J usage is TRBJ2-2; TRBD1 aligns across 7 bases. Trimming removed 6 bases from V and 4 bases from J; junction bases left unmatched: 8. The germline gives CDR1 LGHNA, CDR2 YSLEER. The length of the CDR3 is 15 residues. This chain's CDR3 is CASRGTATPTGELFF. In DNA form, the CDR3 reads TGCGCCAGCAGGGGGACAGCCACCCCCACCGGGGAGCTGTTTTTT.

The rearrangement uses TRBV27 and TRBJ1-1; D possibly corresponds to TRBD1 (6 bases). V was trimmed by 7 bases and J by 1 base, leaving 16 bases between them. CDR3 length equals 15 residues. The germline gives CDR1 MNHEY, CDR2 SMNVEV (reference sequence). The CDR3 nucleotides read TGTGCCAGCAACCTCGGAAGGGGGGGGAACACTGAAGCTTTCTTT. The encoded protein is CASNLGRGGNTEAFF.

This clone came up once. The V gene is TRBV2, the J gene TRBJ2-7, with 7 bases matching TRBD1. The ends lost 3 bases at V and 0 bases at J; junction bases unmatched: 14. The length of the CDR3 is 18 residues. Per the germline V gene, CDR1 is SNHLY and CDR2 is FYNNEI. Here the CDR3 reads CASSDRRGYRGSSYEQYF. CDR3 sequence (DNA): TGTGCCAGCAGTGATCGCCGAGGGTACAGGGGAAGCTCCTACGAGCAGTACTTC.

The V and J genes are TRBV6-5 and TRBJ2-1; D is ambiguous. CDR3 length: 12 residues. The ends were cut back, 10 bases at V and 0 bases at J, with 7 bases in the middle. The V gene's germline CDR1 is MNHEY and CDR2 SVGAGI. DNA for the CDR3: TGTGCCACCCGAGGCTCCTACAATGAGCAGTTCTTC. This codes for CATRGSYNEQFF.

This chain uses TRBV2 with TRBJ1-5; 10 nucleotides agree with TRBD1. The CDR3 totals 16 residues. CDR1 SNHLY and CDR2 FYNNEI come from the germline V gene. V shed 5 bases and J 6 bases; nucleotides not matched to a gene: 10. CDR3 DNA sequence: TGTGCCAGCAGTCCCGGGACAGGGGCACACGTTCAGCCCCAGCATTTT. Its protein product is CASSPGTGAHVQPQHF.

This clone occurred once. The chain couples TRBV7-2 to TRBJ2-3; TRBD2 aligns across 13 bases. Trimming at V came to 5 bases and at J to 8 bases, leaving 4 bases not matched to a gene. CDR1 and CDR2 (germline): SGHTA, FQGNSA. The CDR3 is 14 amino acids. The CDR3 spells CASSRTSGGGTQYF. The CDR3 DNA is TGTGCCAGCAGCCGGACTAGCGGGGGTGGTACGCAGTATTTT. Supplemented by reference TRBV7-2 and TRBJ2-3, the full variable domain reads GAGVSQSPSNKVTEKGKDVELRCDPISGHTALYWYRQSLGQGLEFLIYFQGNSAPDKSGLPSDRFSAERTGGSVSTLTIQRTQQEDSAVYLCASSRTSGGGTQYFGPGTRLTVL.

The rearrangement joins TRBV9 to TRBJ2-3, with D possibly matching TRBD1 (6 bases). In germline, CDR1 is SGDLS, CDR2 YYNGEE. The CDR3 length is 16 residues. Trimming cost V 3 bases and J 2 bases, with 16 bases left between them. In DNA form, the CDR3 reads TGTGCCAGCAGCGAGGAACAGGGATTCAACACAGATACGCAGTATTTT. Amino acid sequence: CASSEEQGFNTDTQYF.

The chain is built from TRBV19 and TRBJ2-7; D is unclear. The length of the CDR3 is 14 residues. V was pared by 1 base and J by 6 bases, with 13 bases between. The germline gives CDR1 LNHDA, CDR2 SQIVND (reference sequence). The CDR3 DNA reads as TGTGCCAGTAGTATAGTTGTGCTACCACCCGAGCAGTACTTC. Translation gives CASSIVVLPPEQYF.

The rearrangement uses TRBV5-6 and TRBJ2-1; D is undetermined. Trimming removed 4 bases from V and 4 bases from J, with 12 bases in between. CDR1 is SGHDT, CDR2 YYEEEE, per germline. This CDR3 has 14 amino acids. As DNA, the CDR3 is TGTGCCAGCAGCATCCTGACTCTGTACAATGAGCAGTTCTTC. Translated: CASSILTLYNEQFF. The full variable domain, rest sourced from reference TRBV5-6 and TRBJ2-1, is DAGVTQSPTHLIKTRGQQVTLRCSPKSGHDTVSWYQQALGQGPQFIFQYYEEEERQRGNFPDRFSGHQFPNYSSELNVNALLLGDSALYLCASSILTLYNEQFFGPGTRLTVL.

The DNA of the CDR3 is TGTGCCAGCAGCTTGGCGGAACAGCTAAACACTGAAGCTTTCTTT. As protein: CASSLAEQLNTEAFF. This chain connects TRBV5-4 to TRBJ1-1; no firm D call. CDR3 length equals 15 residues. The V end was cut by 0 bases, the J end by 2 bases, with 11 bases between. Germline V gives CDR1 SGHNT, CDR2 YYREEE (reference sequence).

This clone occurred a few times. The rearrangement joins TRBV7-8 to TRBJ2-5; TRBD2 agrees at 13 bases. Trimming cost V 5 bases and J 5 bases; bases outside gene matches: 14. Per germline, CDR1 SGHVS and CDR2 FQNEAQ. The CDR3 is made up of 18 amino acids. CDR3: CASSEPLRLAGGRETQYF. The CDR3 DNA sequence: TGTGCCAGCAGCGAGCCTCTCAGACTAGCGGGGGGTAGGGAGACCCAGTACTTC.

A note on this clone: One end of the junction varies from germline; a read error may be responsible. The V call is TRBV6-1, the J call TRBJ2-3; TRBD1 agrees at 7 bases. The CDR3 sequence is 15 residues long. Germline-derived CDR1 and CDR2 are MNHNS and SASEGT. The CDR3 bases are TGTGCCAGCAGAGAAGACAGGGCCGGCACAGATACGCAGTATTTT. Its protein is CASREDRAGTDTQYF.

This clone turned up a few times. This sequence joins TRBV2 and TRBJ1-5; 10 nucleotides line up with TRBD1. Per the germline V gene, CDR1 is SNHLY and CDR2 is FYNNEI. V lost 3 bases and J lost 1; bases outside the gene matches: 3. The CDR3 sequence is 16 residues long. The CDR3 sequence: CASSEGQGLSNQPQHF. Here the CDR3 DNA reads TGTGCCAGCAGTGAGGGACAGGGGTTGAGCAATCAGCCCCAGCATTTT.

In its sample, this clone was seen a few times. The J gene is TRBJ2-3, the V gene TRBV12-5; D not resolved. The V end was cut by 8 bases, the J end by 2 bases, with 14 bases between. The CDR3 contains 14 residues. Looked up from germline, CDR1 is LGHNT and CDR2 is FRNRAP. This CDR3 is CASMLSEPTDTQYF. The CDR3 region has the DNA TGTGCTAGTATGTTGAGTGAACCCACAGATACGCAGTATTTT.

This chain links TRBV4-2 with TRBJ2-3; TRBD2 agrees at 7 bases. Germline V gene lookup returns CDR1 LGHNA and CDR2 YNFKEQ. The CDR3 is 14 residues long. After removal of 6 bases from V and 2 bases from J, the junction contained 5 bases not matched to a gene. The CDR3 region has the DNA TGTGCCAGCAGGAGAGCGGGGAACACAGATACGCAGTATTTT. The encoded protein is CASRRAGNTDTQYF.